This entry lists 20 T cell receptor beta chains sequenced from one sample in a study of neurological immune-mediated disorders (dated by TCRdb to between 2018 and 2021). The library was built by means of 5' RACE. These reads were obtained on an Illumina HiSeq 2500. Clones were called with MiXCR by TCRdb after fastp trimmed the public reads at Q25, and only in-frame beta chains were retained. Here each entry gathers all rows of one CDR3 protein and keeps the most common genes and DNA. The sample records over 45,000 distinct CDR3 sequences, approximately 5.8% of which are singletons. Approximately 1.5% of the sample comes from the top ten. Sequenced sample: CD4+ T cells from blood. These receptors were taken from a woman aged 18-29 years with multiple sclerosis.

This clonotype was detected many times. The rearrangement uses TRBV12-3 or TRBV12-4 and TRBJ1-2; D perhaps matches TRBD1 (5 bases). CDR3 size: 12 residues. V was pared by 5 bases and J by 4 bases, with 8 bases between. The CDR3, as DNA: TGTGCCAGCAGTCCACAGGTCTATGGCTACACCTTC. It is translated as CASSPQVYGYTF.

This clonotype has ten or more counts. This chain uses TRBV7-2 with TRBJ2-3, with 11 bases fitting TRBD2. Germline CDR1 SGHTA, CDR2 FQGNSA. The junction had 13 bases not matched to a gene; V was cut back by 6 bases and J by 2 bases. CDR3 length: 18 residues. The CDR3 bases are TGTGCCAGCAGGAAAGGGGGACGTAGCGGGGGGGACACAGATACGCAGTATTTT. It encodes CASRKGGRSGGDTDTQYF.

This clonotype was recorded at least ten times. V gene TRBV12-3 or TRBV12-4 combines with J gene TRBJ1-1; 7 nucleotides line up with TRBD1. Trimming removed 6 bases from V and 3 bases from J; junction bases left unmatched: 4. The CDR3 spans 13 residues. CDR3 residues: CASRLGGYTEAFF. DNA of the CDR3: TGTGCCAGCAGACTAGGGGGCTACACTGAAGCTTTCTTT.

This clonotype occurred many times. The chain carries TRBV7-8 and TRBJ1-5; D unclear. The CDR3 spans 15 residues. Germline CDR1 reads SGHVS; CDR2 reads FQNEAQ. The germline V and J ends were trimmed by 3 bases and 0 bases, with 9 bases remaining between them. CDR3: CASSFGSDSNQPQHF. The CDR3 DNA reads as TGTGCCAGCAGCTTTGGGTCAGATAGCAATCAGCCCCAGCATTTT. The whole variable domain, remainder taken from reference TRBV7-8 and TRBJ1-5, is GAGVSQSPRYKVAKRGQDVALRCDPISGHVSLFWYQQALGQGPEFLTYFQNEAQLDKSGLPSDRFFAERPEGSVSTLKIQRTQQEDSAVYLCASSFGSDSNQPQHFGDGTRLSIL.

This clonotype was found a few times. V usage is TRBV5-4 and J usage is TRBJ2-6; D is unresolved. Germline-derived CDR1 and CDR2 are SGHNT and YYREEE (reference sequence). V gave up 1 base and J gave up 2 bases, with 10 bases separating them. The CDR3 is made up of 16 amino acids. CDR3 sequence: CASSLLLSPGANVLTF. The CDR3 region has the DNA TGTGCCAGCAGCTTGCTTCTGTCCCCTGGGGCCAACGTCCTGACTTTC.

This clonotype showed up many times. The genes are TRBV5-1 and TRBJ2-2; tentatively, D is TRBD2 (6 bases). Germline assignment: CDR1 SGHRS and CDR2 YFSETQ. The CDR3 runs 15 residues. V was shortened by 0 bases and J by 1 base, with 7 bases between the two germline ends. Here the CDR3 DNA reads TGCGCCAGCAGCTTGGAGGGACTGAACACCGGGGAGCTGTTTTTT. It codes for CASSLEGLNTGELFF.

At least ten counts were recorded for this clonotype. The CDR3 DNA follows: TGCGCCAGCAGCTTAGCAGTCTGGGACAGGGGCCCCCGACTACGGAACACTGAAGCTTTCTTT. It is translated as CASSLAVWDRGPRLRNTEAFF. The chain combines TRBV5-1 with TRBJ1-1; 10 bases are shared with TRBD1. The CDR3 has 21 amino acids. The junction had 20 bases not matched to a gene; V was cut back by 2 bases and J by 1 base. Germline loops: CDR1 SGHRS, CDR2 YFSETQ.

The chain combines TRBV6-5 with TRBJ1-4; 9 nucleotides line up with TRBD1. V shed 5 bases and J 8 bases; nucleotides not matched to a gene: 18. This CDR3 contains 18 residues. Germline CDR1 is MNHEY and CDR2 is SVGAGI. Here the CDR3 reads CASSVRGTGLGTAEKLFF. The CDR3 bases are TGTGCCAGCAGTGTCCGCGGGACAGGGCTGGGTACGGCAGAAAAACTGTTTTTT.

The sample holds one count of this clonotype. The chain has TRBV9 and TRBJ1-1; tentative D call: TRBD1 (5 bases). The CDR3 runs to 14 residues. Per the germline V gene, CDR1 is SGDLS and CDR2 is YYNGEE. The V and J ends lost 2 bases and 1 base respectively, with 9 bases between them. The CDR3, as DNA: TGTGCCAGCAGCGTCTCAGGGCCGAACACTGAAGCTTTCTTT. It encodes CASSVSGPNTEAFF.

Ten or more counts support this clonotype. V gene TRBV4-2 combines with J gene TRBJ2-5; D remains ambiguous. Germline V lookup: CDR1 LGHNA, CDR2 YNFKEQ. The CDR3 is 12 amino acids. The ends were cut back, 0 bases at V and 5 bases at J, with 4 bases in the middle. The CDR3 DNA sequence: TGTGCCAGCAGCCAAGAACTGGAGACCCAGTACTTC. Amino acid sequence: CASSQELETQYF.

This clonotype was observed at least ten times. The CDR3 DNA follows: TGCAGTGCTAGAGGCCTCGGGAGGGTCTACAATGAGCAGTTCTTC. Amino acids: CSARGLGRVYNEQFF. The J gene is TRBJ2-1, the V gene TRBV20-1; the match to TRBD2 covers 8 bases. The CDR3 consists of 15 residues. V lost 1 base to trimming and J lost 3 bases; unmatched junction nucleotides: 5. Germline V lookup: CDR1 DFQATT, CDR2 SNEGSKA (reference sequence).

This clonotype was counted many times. The chain is built from TRBV28 and TRBJ2-7; 9 nucleotides agree with TRBD1. The CDR3 is 14 amino acids. Germline CDR1 MDHEN, CDR2 SYDVKM. The trim removed 8 bases at V and 0 bases at J, leaving 5 bases unmatched. CDR3 sequence reads: CASRGTGSSYEQYF. CDR3 bases: TGTGCCAGCCGTGGGACAGGGAGCTCCTACGAGCAGTACTTC.

The chain employs TRBV20-1 and TRBJ1-1; D not certain. The V and J ends lost 5 bases and 0 bases respectively, with 4 bases between them. The V gene's germline CDR1 is DFQATT and CDR2 SNEGSKA (reference sequence). This CDR3 spans 11 amino acids. The chain's CDR3 is CSAHMNTEAFF. In nucleotides, the CDR3 is TGCAGTGCTCACATGAACACTGAAGCTTTCTTT.

This clonotype was seen ten or more times. The chain employs TRBV7-2 and TRBJ1-1; 7 nucleotides agree with TRBD1. This CDR3 is built from 17 residues. V dropped 6 bases and J dropped 2; count of bases not matched to a gene: 15. Germline V CDR1 and CDR2: SGHTA, FQGNSA. For the CDR3, the DNA is TGTGCCAGCAGGGTGGAACAGGGGCGCCTTGGAAACACTGAAGCTTTCTTT. Amino acid sequence: CASRVEQGRLGNTEAFF.

This clonotype was counted ten times or more. V and J are TRBV2 and TRBJ1-1; 8 bases map to TRBD1. The ends lost 8 bases at V and 0 bases at J; junction bases unmatched: 8. Germline CDR1 reads SNHLY; CDR2 reads FYNNEI. There are 15 residues in the CDR3. Written as DNA, the CDR3 is TGTGCCAGCGCGGGTCCGGACAGGGTGAACACTGAAGCTTTCTTT. Its protein product is CASAGPDRVNTEAFF.

In this sample, this clonotype turned up many times. This chain joins TRBV6-5 and TRBJ2-7; TRBD2 aligns across 11 bases. The germline V gene encodes CDR1 MNHEY and CDR2 SVGAGI. CDR3 size: 14 residues. The trim removed 6 bases at V and 5 bases at J, leaving 6 bases unmatched. The chain's CDR3 is CASRNSGGAHEQYF. The CDR3 coding sequence is TGTGCCAGCAGAAATAGCGGGGGGGCCCACGAGCAGTACTTC.

Ten or more counts support this clonotype. The chain has TRBV9 and TRBJ2-3; possibly TRBD2 for D (5 bases). The germline V and J ends were trimmed by 0 bases and 2 bases, with 7 bases remaining between them. Germline V gene data show CDR1 as SGDLS and CDR2 as YYNGEE. CDR3 length: 14 amino acids. The CDR3 spells CASSVGGFTDTQYF. CDR3 coding DNA: TGTGCCAGCAGCGTAGGAGGGTTCACAGATACGCAGTATTTT.

This clonotype was picked up many times. V usage is TRBV20-1 and J usage is TRBJ1-5; tentative D call: TRBD1 (5 bases). This CDR3 comprises 14 residues. CDR1 and CDR2 (germline): DFQATT, SNEGSKA (reference sequence). Trimming cost V 3 bases and J 7 bases, with 16 bases left between them. The CDR3 sequence is CSASQGTGNQPQHF. The CDR3 region has the DNA TGCAGTGCTAGCCAAGGGACGGGTAACCAGCCCCAGCATTTT.

The sample holds many counts of this clonotype. This sequence joins TRBV7-2 and TRBJ2-3; tentative D call: TRBD1 (5 bases). Germline-derived CDR1 and CDR2 are SGHTA and FQGNSA. Between the trimmed V and J ends, which lost 1 base and 1 base, there was a span of 18 bases. The CDR3 runs to 18 residues. The CDR3 sequence is CASSLGGGAGIGTDTQYF. DNA for the CDR3: TGTGCCAGCAGCTTAGGAGGCGGCGCAGGGATTGGCACAGATACGCAGTATTTT.

This clonotype appeared many times. J is TRBJ2-4 and V is TRBV7-9; 7 bases align to TRBD1. This CDR3 contains 13 residues. With 4 bases clipped from V and 5 bases from J, the junction kept 2 bases outside the gene matches. Germline loops: CDR1 SEHNR, CDR2 FQNEAQ (reference sequence). The CDR3 region has the DNA TGTGCCAGCAGCTGGGGACAGCAAAACATTCAGTACTTC. Protein: CASSWGQQNIQYF. Full variable domain (rest looked up from reference TRBV7-9 and TRBJ2-4): DTGVSQNPRHKITKRGQNVTFRCDPISEHNRLYWYRQTLGQGPEFLTYFQNEAQLEKSRLLSDRFSAERPKGSFSTLEIQRTEQGDSAMYLCASSWGQQNIQYFGAGTRLSVL.